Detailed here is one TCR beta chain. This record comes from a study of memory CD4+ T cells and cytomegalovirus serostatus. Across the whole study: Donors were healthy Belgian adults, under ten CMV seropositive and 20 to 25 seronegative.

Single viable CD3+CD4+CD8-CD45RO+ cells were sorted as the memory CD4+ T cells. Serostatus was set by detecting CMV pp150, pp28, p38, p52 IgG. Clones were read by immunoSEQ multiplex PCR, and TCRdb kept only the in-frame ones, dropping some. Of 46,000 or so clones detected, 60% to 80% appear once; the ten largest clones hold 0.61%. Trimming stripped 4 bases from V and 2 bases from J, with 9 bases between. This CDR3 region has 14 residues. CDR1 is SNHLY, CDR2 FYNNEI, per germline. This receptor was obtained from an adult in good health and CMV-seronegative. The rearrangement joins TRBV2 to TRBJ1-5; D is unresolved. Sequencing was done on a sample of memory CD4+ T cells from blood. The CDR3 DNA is TGTGCCAGCAGTGTGGACCAGGGCAATCAGCCCCAGCATTTT. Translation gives CASSVDQGNQPQHF. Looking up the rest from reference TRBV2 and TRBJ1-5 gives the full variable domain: EPEVTQTPSHQVTQMGQEVILRCVPISNHLYFYWYRQILGQKVEFLVSFYNNEISEKSEIFDDQFSVERPDGSNFTLKIRSTKLEDSAMYFCASSVDQGNQPQHFGDGTRLSIL.